This T cell receptor beta chain is from a study of T cell clonotyping in hematopoietic cell transplantation. In the study overall: Recipients' pretransplant samples followed cytoreduction. Whole-study results and caveats: Few recipient clonotypes overlapped donors; over 95% were de novo at given depth. After transplant, recipient diversity fell while pathologically expanded clonotypes grew through day 180.

Trimming took off 3 bases at V and 3 bases at J, with 5 bases between the two ends. The germline V gene has CDR1 SNHLY and CDR2 FYNNEI. CDR3 length equals 13 residues. With regard to this clone: Its specificity is unknown.

Noted time point: recipient sample about 28 days before transplant, after cytoreduction. Recipient blood drawn about 28 days pretransplant and days 30, 100, 180 after. The data were produced by immunoSEQ multiplex PCR, yet TCRdb's version contains in-frame clones alone and is incomplete. The sample yields about 69,000 clones, 90% to 96% seen once. The sequence was collected from a woman in her forties or fifties with acute myeloid leukemia. Some clones in this sample may be carry-over from other donors' samples. The specimen was peripheral blood mononuclear cells, collected before stem cell transplant. V gene TRBV2 combines with J gene TRBJ2-2; no reliable D call. CDR3 nucleotides: TGTGCCAGCAGTGAGAGCCACACCGGGGAGCTGTTTTTT. Its protein product is CASSESHTGELFF.